This note documents a single TCR beta chain sequence. These data come from a study of blood T cell repertoires in COVID-19. Study in general: Material from acute and convalescent COVID-19 was sourced from the United States, Italy and Spain. PBMCs, B-cell-depleted T cells, or T cells provided the cDNA or gDNA that made up the material.

The data were produced by immunoSEQ multiplex PCR, yet TCRdb's version contains in-frame clones alone and is incomplete. The data show roughly 98,000 clones, 70% to 90% seen once. Germline values: CDR1 MRHNA, CDR2 SNTAGT. The CDR3 extends over 15 amino acids. V lost 2 bases to trimming and J lost 1 base, with 6 bases between them. The TCR was taken from a woman in her 70s with active or convalescent COVID-19. The V call is TRBV6-4, the J call TRBJ2-6, with D possibly matching TRBD2 (5 bases). Sequencing input: peripheral blood. CDR3 in DNA: TGTGCCAGCAGTGACGAGGGTTCTGGGGCCAACGTCCTGACTTTC. This sequence encodes CASSDEGSGANVLTF.